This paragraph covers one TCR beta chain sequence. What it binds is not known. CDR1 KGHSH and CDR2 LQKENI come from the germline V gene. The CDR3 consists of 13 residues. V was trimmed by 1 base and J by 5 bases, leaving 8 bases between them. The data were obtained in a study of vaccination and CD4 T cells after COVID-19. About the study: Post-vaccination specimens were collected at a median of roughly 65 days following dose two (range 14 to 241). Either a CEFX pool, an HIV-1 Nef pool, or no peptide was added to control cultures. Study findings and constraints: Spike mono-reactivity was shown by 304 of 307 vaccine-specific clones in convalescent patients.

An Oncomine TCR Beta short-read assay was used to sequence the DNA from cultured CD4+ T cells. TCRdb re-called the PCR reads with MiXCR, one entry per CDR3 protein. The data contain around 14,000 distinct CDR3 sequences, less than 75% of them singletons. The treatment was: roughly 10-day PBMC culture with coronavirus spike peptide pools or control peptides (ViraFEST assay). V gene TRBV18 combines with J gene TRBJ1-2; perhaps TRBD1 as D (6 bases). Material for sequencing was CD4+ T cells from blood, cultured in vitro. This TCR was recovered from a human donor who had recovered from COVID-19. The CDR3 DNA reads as TGTGCCAGCTCACCACGGCAGGGGTATGGCTACACCTTC. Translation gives CASSPRQGYGYTF.